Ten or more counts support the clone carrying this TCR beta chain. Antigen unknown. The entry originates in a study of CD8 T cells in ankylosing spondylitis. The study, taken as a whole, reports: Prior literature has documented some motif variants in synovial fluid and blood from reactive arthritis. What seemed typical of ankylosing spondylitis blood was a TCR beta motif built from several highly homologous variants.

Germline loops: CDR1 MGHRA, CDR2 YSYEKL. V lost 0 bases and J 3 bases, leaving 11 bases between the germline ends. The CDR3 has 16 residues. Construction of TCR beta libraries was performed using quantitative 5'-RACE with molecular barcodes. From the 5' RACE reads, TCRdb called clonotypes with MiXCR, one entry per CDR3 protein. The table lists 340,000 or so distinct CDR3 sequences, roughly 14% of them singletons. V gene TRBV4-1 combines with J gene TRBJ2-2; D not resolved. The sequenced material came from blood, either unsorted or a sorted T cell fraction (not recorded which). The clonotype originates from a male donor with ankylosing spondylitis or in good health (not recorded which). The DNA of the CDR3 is TGCGCCAGCAGCCAAGATATCGATCGGGACACCGGGGAGCTGTTTTTT. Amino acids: CASSQDIDRDTGELFF.